Presented here are 17 T cell receptor beta chains from one specimen sequenced in a study of T cells in Graves' hyperthyroidism and ophthalmopathy. What was amplified from RNA transcripts were TCR beta CDR3 regions. A set of HTBI primers served as the primers for a first-round RT-PCR of the TCR CDR3. TCRdb fed the multiplex PCR reads into MiXCR, producing one record per CDR3 protein. Of roughly 510,000 distinct CDR3 sequences detected, 46% appear once; the ten largest clones hold about 43%. Sequencing used peripheral blood or thyroid tissue (not recorded which). These receptors were collected from an adult woman with Graves' disease, either hyperthyroidism or ophthalmopathy (not recorded which).

The chain uses TRBV5-4 and TRBJ2-6; D perhaps matches TRBD1 (6 bases). Between the trimmed V and J ends, which lost 4 bases and 3 bases, there was a span of 11 bases. From germline, CDR1 is SGHNT and CDR2 YYREEE (reference sequence). CDR3 length: 15 residues. The chain's CDR3 is CASSIQGNGANVLTF. The CDR3 DNA sequence: TGTGCCAGCAGCATACAGGGAAATGGGGCCAACGTCCTGACTTTC.

The chain links TRBV19 to TRBJ2-7; 7 bases align to TRBD1. Per the germline V gene, CDR1 is LNHDA and CDR2 is SQIVND (reference sequence). J lost 5 bases, V lost 5 bases, and 9 bases had no gene match. The CDR3 has 14 residues. The CDR3 sequence is CASSSQGIGNEQYF. CDR3 bases: TGTGCCAGTAGTTCACAGGGGATCGGGAACGAGCAGTACTTC.

This clonotype appeared a few times. This clone may be a read error of a much larger clone one base away. As DNA, the CDR3 is TGTGCCAGCTGGCACGGTGGTAATTCACCCCCCCACTTT. Translated: CASWHGGNSPPHF. The genes are TRBV27 and TRBJ1-6; D is undetermined. Germline CDR1 reads MNHEY; CDR2 reads SMNVEV (reference sequence). The CDR3 totals 13 residues.

This clonotype appeared a few times. Germline is not matched at one junction end, which may reflect a read error. This chain uses TRBV7-9 with TRBJ1-5, with D hard to call. Germline CDR1 and CDR2: SEHNR and FQNEAQ (reference sequence). This CDR3 comprises 12 residues. CDR3: CASSLGWQPQHF. CDR3 bases: TGTGCCAGTAGCTTAGGTTGGCAGCCCCAGCATTTT.

The chain couples TRBV19 to TRBJ1-5, with D possibly being TRBD1 (6 bases). Germline V gene data show CDR1 as LNHDA and CDR2 as SQIVND (reference sequence). V was trimmed by 3 bases and J by 2 bases, leaving 14 bases between them. The CDR3 length is 16 residues. CDR3 loop: CASSIVTGSGNQPQHF. The CDR3 bases are TGTGCCAGTAGTATTGTAACAGGGTCGGGCAATCAGCCCCAGCATTTT.

J is TRBJ1-1 and V is TRBV7-8; D possibly corresponds to TRBD1 (5 bases). The V gene's germline CDR1 is SGHVS and CDR2 FQNEAQ. V lost 1 base to trimming and J lost 0 bases, with 9 bases between them. This CDR3 spans 15 amino acids. The CDR3 bases are TGTGCCAGCAGCTTAGTTGGGGCCATGAACACTGAAGCTTTCTTT. Residues: CASSLVGAMNTEAFF.

This clonotype appeared many times. The rearrangement joins TRBV19 to TRBJ1-1; D may be TRBD1 (6 bases). There are 12 residues in the CDR3. The germline V and J ends were trimmed by 7 bases and 9 bases, with 15 bases remaining between them. Germline values: CDR1 LNHDA, CDR2 SQIVND (reference sequence). The CDR3 reads CASTQGQTKAFF. The CDR3 DNA follows: TGTGCCAGTACCCAAGGACAGACCAAAGCTTTCTTT.

The rearrangement links TRBV10-3 to TRBJ1-2; maybe TRBD1 (6 bases). CDR1 and CDR2 (germline): ENHRY, SYGVKD. The CDR3 is made up of 14 amino acids. V lost 4 bases, J lost 5 bases, and 14 bases lay in between. As DNA, the CDR3 is TGTGCCATCAGTGGTCAAAGGCAGGGGTATGGCTACACCTTC. Protein: CAISGQRQGYGYTF.

The sample holds many counts of this clonotype. This sequence joins TRBV7-2 and TRBJ1-5, with 8 bases aligning to TRBD1. CDR3 length: 16 amino acids. CDR1 SGHTA and CDR2 FQGNSA come from the germline V gene. Losses at the gene ends were 1 base for V and 5 bases for J; bases not matched to a gene: 7. The CDR3 bases are TGTGCCAGCAGCTTAGGGACAGGGAGAGGGGATCAGCCCCAGCATTTT. This translates into CASSLGTGRGDQPQHF.

The chain uses TRBV4-2 and TRBJ1-1, with D tentatively TRBD1 (5 bases). Between the trimmed V and J ends, which lost 0 bases and 4 bases, there was a span of 9 bases. Germline V gives CDR1 LGHNA, CDR2 YNFKEQ. The CDR3 totals 14 residues. The CDR3 DNA reads TGTGCCAGCAGCCAAGACAGGGTGAGCACTGAAGCTTTCTTT. The encoded protein is CASSQDRVSTEAFF.

J is TRBJ2-2 and V is TRBV4-3; D gene unclear. The CDR3 has 15 amino acids. The germline CDR1 and CDR2 sequences are LGHNA and YSLEER. V dropped 2 bases and J dropped 0 bases, with 7 bases sitting between them. CDR3 residues: CASSQNSANTGELFF. CDR3 in DNA: TGCGCCAGCAGCCAAAATTCCGCGAACACCGGGGAGCTGTTTTTT.

V and J are TRBV2 and TRBJ2-1; 8 bases map to TRBD1. Losses at the gene ends were 6 bases for V and 10 bases for J; bases not matched to a gene: 11. The germline gives CDR1 SNHLY, CDR2 FYNNEI. The CDR3 loop spans 14 amino acids. The CDR3 coding sequence is TGTGCCAGCAGCGACAGGACAGGGCGAAACGAGCAGTTCTTC. This encodes CASSDRTGRNEQFF. Based on the CDR3 plus reference TRBV2 and TRBJ2-1, the full variable domain is EPEVTQTPSHQVTQMGQEVILRCVPISNHLYFYWYRQILGQKVEFLVSFYNNEISEKSEIFDDQFSVERPDGSNFTLKIRSTKLEDSAMYFCASSDRTGRNEQFFGPGTRLTVL.

This clonotype was found many times. CDR3 nucleotide sequence: TGTGCCAGCAGCGTTGGGCAGGGTGGAGCTTTCTTT. This gives the protein CASSVGQGGAFF. The V gene is TRBV9, the J gene TRBJ1-1; D might be TRBD1 (5 bases). CDR3 size: 12 residues. Deletions cut 2 bases from V and 10 bases from J, with 12 bases between. CDR1 and CDR2 from the germline V gene are SGDLS and YYNGEE.

Comments on this clonotype: No conserved phenylalanine or tryptophan is present at the end of the CDR3, so a read error is the likely explanation. V and J are TRBV29-1 and TRBJ1-1; D remains unclear. The CDR3 runs 11 residues. CDR1 is SQVTM, CDR2 ANQGSEA, per germline. Trimming took 8 bases from V and 7 from J, leaving 14 bases between them. CDR3 in amino acids: CSSRRGGEAFL. CDR3 sequence (DNA): TGCAGCTCCCGGCGTGGAGGTGAAGCTTTCCTT.

This clonotype appeared many times. V is TRBV11-1 and J is TRBJ1-1; D ambiguous. Germline lookup yields CDR1 SGHAT and CDR2 FQDESV (reference sequence). The CDR3 is made up of 11 amino acids. V gave up 0 bases and J gave up 8 bases, with 4 bases separating them. CDR3: CASSLAGEAFF. The CDR3, as DNA: TGTGCCAGCAGCTTAGCAGGAGAAGCTTTCTTT.

This clonotype showed up just a few times. The chain combines TRBV11-2 with TRBJ1-1; D is perhaps TRBD1 (6 bases). Between the trimmed V and J ends, which lost 0 bases and 2 bases, there was a span of 7 bases. Germline values: CDR1 SGHAT, CDR2 FQNNGV. The CDR3 contains 14 residues. CDR3 DNA: TGTGCCAGCAGCTTAGAGGGGGCTAACACTGAAGCTTTCTTT. Protein sequence: CASSLEGANTEAFF.

This clonotype has a count of ten or more. The chain combines TRBV10-3 with TRBJ1-2; 7 bases are a match to TRBD1. The CDR3 is 17 amino acids. Trimming at V came to 0 bases and at J to 4 bases, leaving 11 bases not matched to a gene. Per germline, CDR1 ENHRY and CDR2 SYGVKD. The CDR3 region is CAISESSIRYRGYGYTF. In nucleotides, the CDR3 is TGTGCCATCAGTGAGTCATCGATTAGGTACAGGGGCTATGGCTACACCTTC.